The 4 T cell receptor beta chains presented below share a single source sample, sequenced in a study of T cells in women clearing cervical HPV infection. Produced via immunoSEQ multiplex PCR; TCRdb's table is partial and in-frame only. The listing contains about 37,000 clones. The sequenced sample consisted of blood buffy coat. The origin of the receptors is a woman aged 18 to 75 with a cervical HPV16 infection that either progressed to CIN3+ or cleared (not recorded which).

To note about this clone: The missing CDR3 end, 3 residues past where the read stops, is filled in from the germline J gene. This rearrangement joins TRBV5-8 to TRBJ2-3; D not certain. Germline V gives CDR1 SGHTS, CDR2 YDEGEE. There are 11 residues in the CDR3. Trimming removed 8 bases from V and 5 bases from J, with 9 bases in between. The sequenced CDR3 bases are TGTGCCAGTAGCAAGGTAGATACG. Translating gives CASSKVDT. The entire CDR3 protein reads CASSKVDTQYF.

The DNA read from the CDR3 is TGTGCCAGCAGCTTAGGCCCATCGGATGAG. Amino acids: CASSLGPSDE. The whole CDR3 sequence reads CASSLGPSDEQFF. V is TRBV11-2 and J is TRBJ2-1; no firm D call. The read comes to an end 3 residues before the CDR3 does, leaving the germline J gene to fill in the end. CDR1 is SGHAT and CDR2 is FQNNGV in the germline V gene. The CDR3 runs to 13 residues. V was cut by 1 base and J by 8 bases, with 9 bases left in between.

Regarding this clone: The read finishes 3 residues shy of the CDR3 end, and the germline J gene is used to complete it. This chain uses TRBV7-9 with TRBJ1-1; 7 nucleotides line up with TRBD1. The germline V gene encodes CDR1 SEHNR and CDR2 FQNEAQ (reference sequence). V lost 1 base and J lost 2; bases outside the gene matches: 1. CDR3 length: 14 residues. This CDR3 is CASSLEGGNTEAFF. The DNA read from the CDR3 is TGTGCCAGCAGCTTAGAAGGGGGCAACACTGAA.

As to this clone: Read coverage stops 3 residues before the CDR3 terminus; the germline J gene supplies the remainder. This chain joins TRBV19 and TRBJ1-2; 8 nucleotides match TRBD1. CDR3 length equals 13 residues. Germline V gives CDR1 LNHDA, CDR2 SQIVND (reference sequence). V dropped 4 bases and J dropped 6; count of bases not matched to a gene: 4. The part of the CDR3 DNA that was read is TGTGCCAGTAGTAGAGGACAGGGACATGGC. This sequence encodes CASSRGQGHG. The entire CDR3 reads CASSRGQGHGYTF. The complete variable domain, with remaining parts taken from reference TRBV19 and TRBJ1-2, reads DGGITQSPKYLFRKEGQNVTLSCEQNLNHDAMYWYRQDPGQGLRLIYYSQIVNDFQKGDIAEGYSVSREKKESFPLTVTSAQKNPTAFYLCASSRGQGHGYTFGSGTRLTVV.